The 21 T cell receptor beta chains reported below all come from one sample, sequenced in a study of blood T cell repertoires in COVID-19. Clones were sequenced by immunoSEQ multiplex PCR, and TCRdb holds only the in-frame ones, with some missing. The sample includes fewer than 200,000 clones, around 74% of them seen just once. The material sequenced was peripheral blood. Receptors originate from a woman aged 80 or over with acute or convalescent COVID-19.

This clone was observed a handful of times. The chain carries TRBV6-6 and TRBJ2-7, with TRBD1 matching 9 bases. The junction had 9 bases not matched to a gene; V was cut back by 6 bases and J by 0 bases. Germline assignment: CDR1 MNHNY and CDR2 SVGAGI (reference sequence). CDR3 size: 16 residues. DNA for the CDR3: TGTGCCAGCAGCCGTAGGGGACAGGGAAGCTCCTACGAGCAGTACTTC. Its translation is CASSRRGQGSSYEQYF.

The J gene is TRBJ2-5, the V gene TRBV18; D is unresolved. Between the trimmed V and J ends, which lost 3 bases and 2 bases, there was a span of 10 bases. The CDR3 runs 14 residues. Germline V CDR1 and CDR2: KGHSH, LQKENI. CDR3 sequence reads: CASSPSSGQETQYF. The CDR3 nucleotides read TGTGCCAGCTCACCGTCTTCCGGTCAAGAGACCCAGTACTTC. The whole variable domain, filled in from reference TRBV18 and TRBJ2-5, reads NAGVMQNPRHLVRRRGQEARLRCSPMKGHSHVYWYRQLPEEGLKFMVYLQKENIIDESGMPKERFSAEFPKEGPSILRIQQVVRGDSAAYFCASSPSSGQETQYFGPGTRLLVL.

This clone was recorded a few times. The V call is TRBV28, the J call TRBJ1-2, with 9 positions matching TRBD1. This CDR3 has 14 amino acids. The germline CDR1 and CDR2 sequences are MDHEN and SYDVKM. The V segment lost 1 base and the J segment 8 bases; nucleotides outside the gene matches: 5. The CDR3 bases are TGTGCCAGCAGTTTATCGGGGACAGGGTTAGGCTACACCTTC. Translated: CASSLSGTGLGYTF.

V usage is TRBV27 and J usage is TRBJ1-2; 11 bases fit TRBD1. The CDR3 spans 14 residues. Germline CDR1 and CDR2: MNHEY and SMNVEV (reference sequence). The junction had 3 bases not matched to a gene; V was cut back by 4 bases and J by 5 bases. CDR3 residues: CASSSGQGVYGYTF. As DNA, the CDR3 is TGTGCCAGCAGTTCGGGACAGGGGGTATATGGCTACACCTTC.

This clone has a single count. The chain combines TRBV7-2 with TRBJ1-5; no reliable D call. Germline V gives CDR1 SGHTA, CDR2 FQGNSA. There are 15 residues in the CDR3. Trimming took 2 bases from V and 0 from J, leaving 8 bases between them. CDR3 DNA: TGTGCCAGCAGCTTACGACTAAGTAGCAATCAGCCCCAGCATTTT. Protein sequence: CASSLRLSSNQPQHF.

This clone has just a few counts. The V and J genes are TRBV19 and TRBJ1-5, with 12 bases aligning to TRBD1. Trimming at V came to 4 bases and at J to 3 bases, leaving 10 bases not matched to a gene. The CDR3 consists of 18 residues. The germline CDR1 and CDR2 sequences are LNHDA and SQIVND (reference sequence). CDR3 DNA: TGTGCCAGTAGTACCGGGACAGGGGGCTTGGTAGACAATCAGCCCCAGCATTTT. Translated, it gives CASSTGTGGLVDNQPQHF.

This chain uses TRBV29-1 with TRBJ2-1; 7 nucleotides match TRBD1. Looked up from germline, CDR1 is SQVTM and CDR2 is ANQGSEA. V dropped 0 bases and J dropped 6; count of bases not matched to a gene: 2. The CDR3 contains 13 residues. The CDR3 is CSVEEAGGNEQFF. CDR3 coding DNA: TGCAGCGTTGAAGAAGCAGGGGGCAATGAGCAGTTCTTC.

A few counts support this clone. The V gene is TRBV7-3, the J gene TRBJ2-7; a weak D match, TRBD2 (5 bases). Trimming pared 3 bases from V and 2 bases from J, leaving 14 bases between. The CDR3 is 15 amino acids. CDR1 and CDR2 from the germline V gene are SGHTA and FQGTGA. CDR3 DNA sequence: TGTGCCAGCAGCTTTGCGGACTCACCCACCTACGAGCAGTACTTC. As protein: CASSFADSPTYEQYF.

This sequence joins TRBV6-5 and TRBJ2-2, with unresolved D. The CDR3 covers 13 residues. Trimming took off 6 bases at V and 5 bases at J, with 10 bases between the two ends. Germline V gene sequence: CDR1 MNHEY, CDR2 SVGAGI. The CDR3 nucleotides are TGTGCCAGCAGCCCGACAAATACCGGGGAGCTGTTTTTT. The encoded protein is CASSPTNTGELFF.

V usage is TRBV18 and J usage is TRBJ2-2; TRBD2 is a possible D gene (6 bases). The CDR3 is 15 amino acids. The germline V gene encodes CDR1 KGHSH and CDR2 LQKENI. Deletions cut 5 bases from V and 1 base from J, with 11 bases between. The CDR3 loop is CASSWTGENTGELFF. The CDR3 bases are TGTGCCAGCTCATGGACGGGGGAGAACACCGGGGAGCTGTTTTTT.

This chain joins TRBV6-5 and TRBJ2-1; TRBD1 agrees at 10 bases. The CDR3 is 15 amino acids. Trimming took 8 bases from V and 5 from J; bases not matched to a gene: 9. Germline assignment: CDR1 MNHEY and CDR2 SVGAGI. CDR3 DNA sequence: TGTGCCAGCGGCTTCGGGACAGGGGATAACAATGAGCAGTTCTTC. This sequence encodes CASGFGTGDNNEQFF.

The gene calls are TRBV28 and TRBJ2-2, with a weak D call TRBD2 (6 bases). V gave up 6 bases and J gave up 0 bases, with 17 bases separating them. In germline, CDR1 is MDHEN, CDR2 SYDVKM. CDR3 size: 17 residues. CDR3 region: CASSPAGRGANTGELFF. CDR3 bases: TGTGCCAGCAGCCCAGCCGGGCGGGGCGCGAACACCGGGGAGCTGTTTTTT.

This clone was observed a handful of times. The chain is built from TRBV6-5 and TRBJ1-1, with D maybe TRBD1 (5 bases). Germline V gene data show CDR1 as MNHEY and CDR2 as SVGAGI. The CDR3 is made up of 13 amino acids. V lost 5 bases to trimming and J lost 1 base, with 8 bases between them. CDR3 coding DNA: TGTGCCAGCAGTACAGACAGGAACACTGAAGCTTTCTTT. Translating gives CASSTDRNTEAFF.

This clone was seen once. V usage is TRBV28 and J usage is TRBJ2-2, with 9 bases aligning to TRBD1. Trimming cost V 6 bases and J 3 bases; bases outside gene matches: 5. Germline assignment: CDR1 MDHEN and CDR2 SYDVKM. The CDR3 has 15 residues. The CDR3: CASRPRTGDTGELFF. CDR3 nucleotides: TGTGCCAGCAGACCTAGGACAGGGGACACCGGGGAGCTGTTTTTT.

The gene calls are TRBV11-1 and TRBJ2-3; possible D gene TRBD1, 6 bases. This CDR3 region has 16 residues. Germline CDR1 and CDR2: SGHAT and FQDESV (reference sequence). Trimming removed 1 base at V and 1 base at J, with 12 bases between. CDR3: CASSLDDPGGTDTQYF. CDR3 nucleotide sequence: TGTGCCAGCAGCTTAGATGATCCAGGGGGCACAGATACGCAGTATTTT.

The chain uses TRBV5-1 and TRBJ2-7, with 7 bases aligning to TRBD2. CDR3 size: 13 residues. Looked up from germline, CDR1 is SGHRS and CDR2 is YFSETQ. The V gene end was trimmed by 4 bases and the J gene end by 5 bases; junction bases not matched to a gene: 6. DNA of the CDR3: TGCGCCAGCAGCCCTCCGGGGGGAGACGAGCAGTACTTC. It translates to CASSPPGGDEQYF.

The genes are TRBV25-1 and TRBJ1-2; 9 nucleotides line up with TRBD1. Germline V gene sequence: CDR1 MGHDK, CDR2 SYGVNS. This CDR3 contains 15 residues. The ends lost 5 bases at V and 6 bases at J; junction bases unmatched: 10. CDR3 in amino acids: CASSTTGQGGDGYTF. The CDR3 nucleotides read TGTGCCAGCAGTACAACGGGACAGGGTGGCGATGGCTACACCTTC.

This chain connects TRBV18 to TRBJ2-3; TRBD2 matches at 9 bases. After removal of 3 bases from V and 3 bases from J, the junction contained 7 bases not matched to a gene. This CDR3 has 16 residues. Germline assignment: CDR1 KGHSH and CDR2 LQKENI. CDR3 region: CASSPSSGTNTDTQYF. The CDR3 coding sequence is TGTGCCAGCTCACCCTCTAGCGGGACGAATACAGATACGCAGTATTTT. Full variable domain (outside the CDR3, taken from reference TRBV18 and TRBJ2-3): NAGVMQNPRHLVRRRGQEARLRCSPMKGHSHVYWYRQLPEEGLKFMVYLQKENIIDESGMPKERFSAEFPKEGPSILRIQQVVRGDSAAYFCASSPSSGTNTDTQYFGPGTRLTVL.

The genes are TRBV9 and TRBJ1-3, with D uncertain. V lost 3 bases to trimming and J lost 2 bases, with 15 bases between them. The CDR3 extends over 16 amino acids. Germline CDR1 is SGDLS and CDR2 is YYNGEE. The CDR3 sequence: CASSERPSGTGNTIYF. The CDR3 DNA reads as TGTGCCAGCAGCGAAAGACCCTCGGGGACTGGAAACACCATATATTTT.

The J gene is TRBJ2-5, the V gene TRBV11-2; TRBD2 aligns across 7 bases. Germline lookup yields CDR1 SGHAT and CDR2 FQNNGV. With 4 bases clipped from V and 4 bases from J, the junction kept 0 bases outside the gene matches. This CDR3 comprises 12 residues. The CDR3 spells CASSWGGETQYF. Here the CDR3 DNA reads TGTGCCAGCAGCTGGGGGGGAGAGACCCAGTACTTC.

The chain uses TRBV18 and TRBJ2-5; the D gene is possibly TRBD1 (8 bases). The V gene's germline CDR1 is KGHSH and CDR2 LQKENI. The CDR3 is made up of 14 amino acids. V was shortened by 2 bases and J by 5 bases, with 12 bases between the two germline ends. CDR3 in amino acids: CASSPGQGGETQYF. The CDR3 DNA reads TGTGCCAGCTCACCAGGACAGGGAGGGGAGACCCAGTACTTC.